Detailed here is one TCR beta chain. What it binds is not known. The sample originates from a study of cytomegalovirus exposure and HLA in healthy donors. Study-level findings and limits: Per a later analysis, 15,000 to 20,000 TCR beta sequences showed association with HLA alleles at 0.05 false discovery rate. Cytomegalovirus-associated status was assigned to some 160 TCR beta chains.

A multiplex PCR was run with 60 Vbeta primers and 13 Jbeta primers. Clones were read by immunoSEQ multiplex PCR, and TCRdb kept only the in-frame ones, dropping some. The sample lists around 150,000 clones, approximately 70% occurring once. Trimming removed 6 bases from V and 8 bases from J; junction bases left unmatched: 9. The CDR3 totals 15 residues. Looked up from germline, CDR1 is SGHTA and CDR2 is FQGNSA. The chain couples TRBV7-2 to TRBJ1-5; TRBD1 aligns across 11 bases. This sequence was found in a middle-aged man in good health and CMV-seropositive. The sample comprised PBMCs. Here the CDR3 reads CASSPRTGGLKPQHF. DNA of the CDR3: TGTGCCAGCAGTCCGAGGACAGGGGGCCTGAAGCCCCAGCATTTT.